This entry lists 10 T cell receptor beta chains sequenced from one sample in a study of T cells after yellow fever vaccination. TCRdb reprocessed the 5' RACE reads with MiXCR, giving one entry per CDR3 protein. The sample yields about 69,000 distinct CDR3 sequences, 5% to 6.5% seen once. The sample here was CD4+ T cells sorted from PBMCs, taken less than 18 days after the first yellow fever vaccination. All receptors derive from a man younger than 35 who received the YFV17D yellow fever vaccine.

This clonotype was detected ten times or more. The V call is TRBV20-1, the J call TRBJ2-2; 9 nucleotides line up with TRBD1. Germline trimming cut 3 bases from V and 7 bases from J; bases unmatched to any gene: 6. Germline CDR1 is DFQATT and CDR2 is SNEGSKA (reference sequence). There are 14 residues in the CDR3. The CDR3 coding sequence is TGCAGTGCTAGGGTGACAGGGGGTAACGGGGAGCTGTTTTTT. It yields the protein CSARVTGGNGELFF.

This clonotype was picked up many times. V gene TRBV11-2 combines with J gene TRBJ2-5, with D uncertain. Trimming stripped 6 bases from V and 2 bases from J, with 7 bases between. There are 12 residues in the CDR3. The germline gives CDR1 SGHAT, CDR2 FQNNGV. CDR3 in amino acids: CASSRQQETQYF. The DNA for the CDR3 is TGTGCCAGCAGTCGGCAACAAGAGACCCAGTACTTC.

In its sample, this clonotype was seen many times. This chain links TRBV15 with TRBJ1-2; 9 bases are shared with TRBD1. The CDR3 has 16 amino acids. Germline CDR1 LNHNV, CDR2 YYDKDF (reference sequence). The ends lost 1 base at V and 4 bases at J; junction bases unmatched: 7. The CDR3 DNA follows: TGTGCCACCAGCAGAGGGGGGACAGGGTTAAGCTATGGCTACACCTTC. It codes for CATSRGGTGLSYGYTF.

This clonotype was recorded at least ten times. The chain joins TRBV20-1 to TRBJ2-2, with 11 positions matching TRBD1. V shed 3 bases, J shed 6 bases, and the junction held 3 bases outside the gene matches. The CDR3 is 14 residues long. Germline V lookup: CDR1 DFQATT, CDR2 SNEGSKA (reference sequence). The CDR3 DNA sequence: TGCAGTGCTAGGGACAGGGGGCTTTCCGGGGAGCTGTTTTTT. Amino acids: CSARDRGLSGELFF.

This clonotype was counted ten times or more. The CDR3 spells CASSTRGSNQPQHF. The CDR3 nucleotides read TGTGCCAGCAGCACCAGGGGGAGCAATCAGCCCCAGCATTTT. The genes are TRBV7-2 and TRBJ1-5; 7 bases align to TRBD1. The germline V gene encodes CDR1 SGHTA and CDR2 FQGNSA. J was trimmed by 1 base and V by 5 bases; bases with no gene match: 2. The CDR3 spans 14 residues.

This clonotype was observed many times. In nucleotides, the CDR3 is TGCGCCAGCAGCCAACAGGGAGAGGATGGCTACACCTTC. Protein product: CASSQQGEDGYTF. V gene TRBV5-1 combines with J gene TRBJ1-2; D possibly corresponds to TRBD1 (6 bases). The V and J ends lost 4 bases and 6 bases respectively, with 13 bases between them. Germline lookup yields CDR1 SGHRS and CDR2 YFSETQ. This CDR3 region has 13 residues.

This clonotype was seen repeatedly, ten times or more. J is TRBJ2-5 and V is TRBV18; D unclear. CDR1 KGHSH and CDR2 LQKENI come from the germline V gene. The CDR3 sequence is 12 residues long. Trimming shortened V by 5 bases and J by 5 bases, and 9 bases separated the two germline ends. Here the CDR3 DNA reads TGTGCCAGCTCAGGTCTGGGGGAGACCCAGTACTTC. Amino acid sequence: CASSGLGETQYF.

This clonotype occurred many times. V usage is TRBV6-5 and J usage is TRBJ2-3, with 8 bases aligning to TRBD2. CDR3 length: 16 residues. Germline lookup yields CDR1 MNHEY and CDR2 SVGAGI. The V gene end was trimmed by 6 bases and the J gene end by 1 base; junction bases not matched to a gene: 9. The CDR3 spells CASRPSGGRGTDTQYF. In nucleotides, the CDR3 is TGTGCCAGCAGGCCCAGCGGGGGACGGGGCACAGATACGCAGTATTTT.

This clonotype has only one observation. V gene TRBV20-1 combines with J gene TRBJ1-4; no clear D. The CDR3 covers 15 residues. V lost 3 bases, J lost 8 bases, and 19 bases lay in between. Germline assignment: CDR1 DFQATT and CDR2 SNEGSKA (reference sequence). CDR3 DNA sequence: TGCAGTGCTAGGAAACTCACGGGCCCCGGAGAAAAACTGTTTTTT. Its protein product is CSARKLTGPGEKLFF.

This clonotype was detected many times. V gene TRBV5-1 combines with J gene TRBJ2-5; a weak D match, TRBD2 (5 bases). The V and J ends lost 1 base and 4 bases respectively, with 14 bases between them. This CDR3 is built from 15 residues. The germline gives CDR1 SGHRS, CDR2 YFSETQ. CDR3 sequence: CASSLFGLDGETQYF. CDR3 nucleotide sequence: TGCGCCAGCAGCTTGTTCGGACTGGATGGAGAGACCCAGTACTTC.